This T cell receptor (beta chain) was documented in a study of blood T cell repertoires in COVID-19. The participants were between roughly 18 and 89 years old and came from fewer than 25 US areas. Membership in each cohort depended on participant-reported clinical history. Profiling relied on immunoSEQ multiplex PCR, and the TCRdb table lists in-frame clones only, not all of them. The sample has fewer than 350,000 clones; 70% to 90% are singletons. Germline V CDR1 and CDR2: GTSNPN, SVGIG (reference sequence). This CDR3 is built from 14 residues. After removal of 3 bases from V and 4 bases from J, the junction contained 6 bases not matched to a gene.

The clonotype originates from an older woman in a cohort exposed to, infected with or recovered from COVID-19 (not recorded which). This rearrangement joins TRBV30 to TRBJ2-7; 10 bases map to TRBD1. Sequenced input: PBMCs or T cells enriched from blood (not recorded which). The CDR3 protein is CAWSRGTGAYEQYF. CDR3 nucleotide sequence: TGTGCCTGGAGCCGTGGGACAGGGGCTTACGAGCAGTACTTC.